This T cell receptor (beta chain) derives from a study of OX40 agonist ivuxolimab in advanced cancers. In the study overall: A male proportion of about 84% was recorded, with mean age about 54 years and range roughly 23 to 90. Under the entry rules, prior anti-PD-1, anti-PD-L1 or anti-CTLA-4 therapy was allowed, and approximately 40% had some. Overall study results and limits: There was clonal expansion of CD4+ and CD8+ blood T cells by week 6 at 0.1 to 3.0 mg/kg.

Enrollment shut out patients with autoimmune disease history or systemic immunosuppression. Trimming at V came to 11 bases and at J to 8 bases, leaving 9 bases not matched to a gene. CDR1 is ENHRY, CDR2 SYGVKD, per germline. This CDR3 is 12 amino acids long. The method was immunoSEQ multiplex PCR; TCRdb's version includes in-frame clones alone and lacks a portion of them. The sample lists over 100,000 clones; roughly 95% were seen once. This clone was counted once. The antigen remains undetermined. The chain couples TRBV10-3 to TRBJ2-1, with 7 nucleotides matching TRBD1. The sample here was CD4+ or CD8+ T cells sorted from blood, taken in a trial of the OX40 agonist ivuxolimab. This clonotype originated in an adult with an advanced solid tumor such as melanoma, head and neck, liver or kidney cancer. The CDR3: CAARQGLDEQFF. The CDR3 bases are TGTGCCGCCCGACAGGGTCTGGATGAGCAGTTCTTC.